Below are 8 T cell receptor beta chains sequenced from a single sample in a study of metastatic and nonmetastatic thyroid tumors. Nobody among the patients had been given any treatment before thyroid surgery. TCRdb recomputed clones from the PCR reads via MiXCR. The sample yields approximately 41,000 clones, approximately 24% seen once. Sequenced: tumor tissue. Receptors were obtained from a female donor with papillary thyroid cancer or a benign thyroid nodule (not recorded which). Some clones in this sample may be carry-over from other donors' samples.

On this clone itself: The junction and the germline gene differ at one end; a read error may be behind it. The chain combines TRBV6-2 or TRBV6-3 with TRBJ2-5; D might be TRBD2 (5 bases). Germline values: CDR1 MNHEY, CDR2 SVGEGT. This CDR3 has 15 residues. The CDR3 loop is CAGSPYMGLGETKYF. CDR3 sequence (DNA): TGTGCCGGCAGCCCCTACATGGGGTTGGGAGAGACCAAGTACTTC.

This clone was observed at least ten times. The J gene is TRBJ2-7, the V gene TRBV18; D possibly uses TRBD1 or TRBD2 (5 bases each). V was trimmed by 6 bases and J by 2 bases, leaving 11 bases between them. This CDR3 is 13 amino acids long. In germline, CDR1 is KGHSH, CDR2 LQKENI. The chain's CDR3 is CASSGRHTYEQYF. CDR3 DNA: TGTGCCAGCTCGGGACGACACACCTACGAGCAGTACTTC.

This clone was seen ten or more times. The chain uses TRBV7-9 and TRBJ2-5; D is unresolved. Germline CDR1 SEHNR, CDR2 FQNEAQ (reference sequence). V was clipped by 5 bases and J by 7 bases, with 14 bases between them. The CDR3 is 13 residues long. The CDR3 sequence is CASSPAQLRTQYF. The CDR3 region has the DNA TGTGCCAGCAGCCCCGCCCAGTTGAGGACCCAGTACTTC.

This clone was counted many times. The V call is TRBV5-4, the J call TRBJ2-1, with 8 bases fitting TRBD2. The CDR3 loop spans 16 amino acids. The germline V gene has CDR1 SGHNT and CDR2 YYREEE (reference sequence). Germline trimming cut 0 bases from V and 4 bases from J; bases unmatched to any gene: 6. CDR3 loop: CASSLDGSGAYNEQFF. The CDR3 DNA reads TGTGCCAGCAGCTTGGATGGTAGCGGGGCTTACAATGAGCAGTTCTTC.

This clone appeared many times. The chain has TRBV20-1 and TRBJ2-3; 9 bases match TRBD1. CDR1 is DFQATT, CDR2 SNEGSKA, per germline (reference sequence). The J segment lost 3 bases and the V segment lost 5 bases, leaving 6 bases of the junction unmatched. The CDR3 runs to 14 residues. The CDR3 DNA follows: TGCAGTGCTCCCGGGACAGGGTCTACAGATACGCAGTATTTT. Its translation: CSAPGTGSTDTQYF.

In this sample, this clone turned up a few times. The J gene is TRBJ2-5, the V gene TRBV20-1; 10 nucleotides line up with TRBD2. Germline V gene lookup returns CDR1 DFQATT and CDR2 SNEGSKA (reference sequence). V shed 8 bases and J 3 bases; nucleotides not matched to a gene: 12. The length of the CDR3 is 15 residues. CDR3 loop: CSPQSSGRGKETQYF. In DNA form, the CDR3 reads TGCAGTCCCCAATCGAGCGGGAGGGGAAAAGAGACCCAGTACTTC.

This clone has a handful of counts. The genes are TRBV6-1 and TRBJ2-7; TRBD2 might be the D (6 bases). Trimming took off 5 bases at V and 7 bases at J, with 9 bases between the two ends. The germline V gene has CDR1 MNHNS and CDR2 SASEGT. The CDR3 is 11 amino acids. The CDR3 nucleotides are TGTGCCAGCAGTCCCAGCGGGGAGCAGTACTTC. Translation gives CASSPSGEQYF.

This clone was detected many times. The chain joins TRBV29-1 to TRBJ1-1; D uncertain. Germline loops: CDR1 SQVTM, CDR2 ANQGSEA. The CDR3 covers 15 residues. V was pared by 8 bases and J by 0 bases, with 19 bases between. The CDR3 DNA sequence: TGCAGCATTTCCCTCTCCCTGGTTTTGAACACTGAAGCTTTCTTT. Translated: CSISLSLVLNTEAFF. The full variable domain, with the rest looked up from reference TRBV29-1 and TRBJ1-1, is SAVISQKPSRDICQRGTSLTIQCQVDSQVTMMFWYRQQPGQSLTLIATANQGSEATYESGFVIDKFPISRPNLTFSTLTVSNMSPEDSSIYLCSISLSLVLNTEAFFGQGTRLTVV.